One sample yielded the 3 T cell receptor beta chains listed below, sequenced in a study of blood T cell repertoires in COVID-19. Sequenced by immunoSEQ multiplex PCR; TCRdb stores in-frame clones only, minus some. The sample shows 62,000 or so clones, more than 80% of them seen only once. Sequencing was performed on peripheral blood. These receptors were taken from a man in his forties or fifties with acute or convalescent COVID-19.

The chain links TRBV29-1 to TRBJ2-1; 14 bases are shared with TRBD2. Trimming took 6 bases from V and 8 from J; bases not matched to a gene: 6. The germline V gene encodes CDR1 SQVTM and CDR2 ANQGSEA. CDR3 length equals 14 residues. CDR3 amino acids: CSVDGTSGSYEQFF. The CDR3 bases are TGCAGCGTCGATGGGACTAGCGGGAGCTATGAGCAGTTCTTC.

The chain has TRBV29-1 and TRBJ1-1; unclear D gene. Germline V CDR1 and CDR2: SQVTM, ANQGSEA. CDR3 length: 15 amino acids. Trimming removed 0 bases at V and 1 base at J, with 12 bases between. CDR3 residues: CSVEDLGTRNTEAFF. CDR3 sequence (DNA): TGCAGCGTTGAAGATCTGGGCACCCGGAACACTGAAGCTTTCTTT.

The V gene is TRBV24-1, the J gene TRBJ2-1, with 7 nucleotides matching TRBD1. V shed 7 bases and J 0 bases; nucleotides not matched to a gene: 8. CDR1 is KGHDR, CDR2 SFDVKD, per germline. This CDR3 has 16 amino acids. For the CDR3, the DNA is TGTGCCACCAGCAAACAGGGGCAGAACTCCTACAATGAGCAGTTCTTC. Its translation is CATSKQGQNSYNEQFF.